This TCR beta chain derives from a study of Ad26.COV2.S vaccination and SARS-CoV-2 variants. General study findings and limits: After vaccination, reports described spike-specific CD8+ and CD4+ T cell responses as showing substantial breadth. It is possible that the TCR breadth and depth analyses underestimated the total T cell responses.

A remark on this clone: The antigen remains undetermined.

With 1 base removed from V and 5 bases from J, the gap between germline ends came to 12 bases. The germline V gene has CDR1 SGHRS and CDR2 YFSETQ. The CDR3 spans 14 residues. The table came from immunoSEQ multiplex PCR; TCRdb's copy has only in-frame clones and leaves some out. The repertoire holds about 400,000 clones, with approximately 83% as singletons. Treatment specified: around 19 received Ad26.COV2.S at low or high dose, single or two shots; 5 received placebo; per-sample allocation not given. Sampling was performed 63 days after the first vaccine or placebo injection. An adult of 18-55 years in Boston served as donor.

The starting material was peripheral blood, obtained in a trial of Ad26.COV2.S vaccine versus placebo. This clonotype originated in a person aged 18-60 years who received the Ad26.COV2.S COVID-19 vaccine or a placebo. The chain recombines TRBV5-1 with TRBJ2-5, with a tentative D call TRBD2 (6 bases). The CDR3 nucleotides are TGCGCCAGCAGCTTGTACGGGAGCGGGGAGACCCAGTACTTC. It translates to CASSLYGSGETQYF.